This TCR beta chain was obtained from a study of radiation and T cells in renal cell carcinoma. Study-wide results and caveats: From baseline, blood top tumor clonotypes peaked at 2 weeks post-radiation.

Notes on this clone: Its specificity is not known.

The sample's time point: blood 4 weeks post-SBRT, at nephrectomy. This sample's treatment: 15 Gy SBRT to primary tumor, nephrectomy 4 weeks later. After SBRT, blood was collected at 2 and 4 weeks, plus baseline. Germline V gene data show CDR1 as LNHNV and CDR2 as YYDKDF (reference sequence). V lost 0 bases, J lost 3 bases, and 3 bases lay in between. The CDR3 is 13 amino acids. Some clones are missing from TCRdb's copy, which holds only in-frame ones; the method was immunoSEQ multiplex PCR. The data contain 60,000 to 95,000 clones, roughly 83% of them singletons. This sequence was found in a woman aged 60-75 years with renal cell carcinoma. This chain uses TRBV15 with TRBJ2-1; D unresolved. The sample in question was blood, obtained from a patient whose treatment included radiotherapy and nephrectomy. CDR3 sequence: CATSRDFYNEQFF. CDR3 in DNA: TGTGCCACCAGCAGAGATTTCTACAATGAGCAGTTCTTC.